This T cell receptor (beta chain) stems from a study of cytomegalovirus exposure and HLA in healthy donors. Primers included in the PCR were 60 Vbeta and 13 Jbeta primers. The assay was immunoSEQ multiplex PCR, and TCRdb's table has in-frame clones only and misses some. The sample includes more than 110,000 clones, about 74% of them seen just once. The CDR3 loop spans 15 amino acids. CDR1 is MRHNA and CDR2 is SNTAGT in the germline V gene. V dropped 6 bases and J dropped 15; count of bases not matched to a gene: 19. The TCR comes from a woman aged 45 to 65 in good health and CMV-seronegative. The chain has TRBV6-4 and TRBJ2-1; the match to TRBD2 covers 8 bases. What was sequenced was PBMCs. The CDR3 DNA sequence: TGTGCCAGCAGCTCCTTTACTAGCGGTGGAGGCTCGACGTTCTTC. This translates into CASSSFTSGGGSTFF.